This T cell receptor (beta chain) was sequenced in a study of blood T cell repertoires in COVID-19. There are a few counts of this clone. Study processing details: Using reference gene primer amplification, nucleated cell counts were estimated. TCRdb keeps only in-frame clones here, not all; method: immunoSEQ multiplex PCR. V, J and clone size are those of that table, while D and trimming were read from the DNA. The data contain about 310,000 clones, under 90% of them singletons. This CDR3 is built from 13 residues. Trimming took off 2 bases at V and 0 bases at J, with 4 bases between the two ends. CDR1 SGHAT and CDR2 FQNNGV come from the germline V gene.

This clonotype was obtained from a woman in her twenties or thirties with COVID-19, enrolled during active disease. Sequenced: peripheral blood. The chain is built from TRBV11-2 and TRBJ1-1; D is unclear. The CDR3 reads CASSLPMNTEAFF. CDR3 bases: TGTGCCAGCAGCTTACCCATGAACACTGAAGCTTTCTTT. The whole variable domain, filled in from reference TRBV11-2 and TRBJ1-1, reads EAGVAQSPRYKIIEKRQSVAFWCNPISGHATLYWYQQILGQGPKLLIQFQNNGVVDDSQLPKDRFSAERLKGVDSTLKIQPAKLEDSAVYLCASSLPMNTEAFFGQGTRLTVV.